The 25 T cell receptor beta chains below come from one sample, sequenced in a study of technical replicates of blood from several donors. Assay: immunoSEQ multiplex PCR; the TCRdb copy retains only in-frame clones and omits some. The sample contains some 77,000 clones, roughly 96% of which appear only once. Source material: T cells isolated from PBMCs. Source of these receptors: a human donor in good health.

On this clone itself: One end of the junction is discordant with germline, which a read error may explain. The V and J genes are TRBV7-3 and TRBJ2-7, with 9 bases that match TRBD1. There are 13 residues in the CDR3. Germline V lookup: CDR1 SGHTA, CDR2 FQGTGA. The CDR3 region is CASSSVPGQGYNF. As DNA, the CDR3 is TGTGCCAGCAGCTCCGTCCCGGGACAGGGATATAACTTC.

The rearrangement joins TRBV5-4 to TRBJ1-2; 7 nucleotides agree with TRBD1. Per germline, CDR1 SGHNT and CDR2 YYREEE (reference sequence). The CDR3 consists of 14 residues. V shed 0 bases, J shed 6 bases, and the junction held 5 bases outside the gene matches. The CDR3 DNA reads TGTGCCAGCAGCTTGGACAGGGGTTTAAATGGCTACACCTTC. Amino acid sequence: CASSLDRGLNGYTF.

The CDR3 region has the DNA TGTGCCAGCAGTCATACAGGGGAGGTCACTGAAGCTTTCTTT. Protein: CASSHTGEVTEAFF. The V and J genes are TRBV2 and TRBJ1-1; TRBD1 agrees at 7 bases. J gave up 4 bases and V 5 bases, and 7 bases lay outside the gene matches. The CDR3 loop spans 14 amino acids. Germline V gene sequence: CDR1 SNHLY, CDR2 FYNNEI.

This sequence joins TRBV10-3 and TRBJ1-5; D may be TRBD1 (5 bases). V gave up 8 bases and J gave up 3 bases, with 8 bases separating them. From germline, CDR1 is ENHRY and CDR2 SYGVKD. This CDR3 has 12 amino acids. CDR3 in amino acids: CAIGQANQPQHF. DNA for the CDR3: TGTGCCATCGGACAAGCCAATCAGCCCCAGCATTTT.

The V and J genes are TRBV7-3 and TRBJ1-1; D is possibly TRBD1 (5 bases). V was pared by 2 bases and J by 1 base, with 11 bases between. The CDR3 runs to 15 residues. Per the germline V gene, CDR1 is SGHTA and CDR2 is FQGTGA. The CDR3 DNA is TGTGCCAGCAGCTTATATGCAGGGCGGAACACTGAAGCTTTCTTT. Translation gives CASSLYAGRNTEAFF.

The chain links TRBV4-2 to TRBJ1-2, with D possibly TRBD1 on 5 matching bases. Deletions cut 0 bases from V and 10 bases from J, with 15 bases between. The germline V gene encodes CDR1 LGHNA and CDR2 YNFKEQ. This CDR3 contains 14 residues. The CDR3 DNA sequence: TGTGCCAGCAGCCAAGATTCAAACGGAGGGGACTACACCTTC. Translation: CASSQDSNGGDYTF.

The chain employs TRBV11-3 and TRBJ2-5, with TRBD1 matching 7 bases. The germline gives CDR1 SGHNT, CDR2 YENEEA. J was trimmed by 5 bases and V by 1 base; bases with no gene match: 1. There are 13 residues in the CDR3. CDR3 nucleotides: TGTGCCAGCAGCTTAGGGACAGGCGAGACCCAGTACTTC. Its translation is CASSLGTGETQYF.

This CDR3 reads CASSLTAGGNEQYF. The CDR3, as DNA: TGCGCCAGCAGCTTAACTGCAGGGGGCAACGAGCAGTACTTC. This chain joins TRBV5-1 and TRBJ2-7; 8 bases match TRBD1. V shed 2 bases and J 5 bases; nucleotides not matched to a gene: 6. Germline V lookup: CDR1 SGHRS, CDR2 YFSETQ. The CDR3 consists of 14 residues. The whole variable domain, remainder taken from reference TRBV5-1 and TRBJ2-7, is KAGVTQTPRYLIKTRGQQVTLSCSPISGHRSVSWYQQTPGQGLQFLFEYFSETQRNKGNFPGRFSGRQFSNSRSEMNVSTLELGDSALYLCASSLTAGGNEQYFGPGTRLTVT.

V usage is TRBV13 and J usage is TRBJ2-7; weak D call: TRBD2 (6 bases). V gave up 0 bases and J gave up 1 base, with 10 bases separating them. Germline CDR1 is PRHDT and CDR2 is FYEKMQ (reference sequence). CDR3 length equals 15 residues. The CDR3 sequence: CASSLGTSGSYEQYF. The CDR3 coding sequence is TGTGCCAGCAGCTTAGGGACTAGTGGGTCCTACGAGCAGTACTTC.

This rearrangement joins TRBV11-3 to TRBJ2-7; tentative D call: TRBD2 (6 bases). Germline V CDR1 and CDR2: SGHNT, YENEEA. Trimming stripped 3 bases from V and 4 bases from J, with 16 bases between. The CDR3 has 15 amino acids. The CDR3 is CASSFLGLAEYEQYF. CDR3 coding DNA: TGTGCCAGCAGCTTCTTGGGCTTAGCGGAGTACGAGCAGTACTTC.

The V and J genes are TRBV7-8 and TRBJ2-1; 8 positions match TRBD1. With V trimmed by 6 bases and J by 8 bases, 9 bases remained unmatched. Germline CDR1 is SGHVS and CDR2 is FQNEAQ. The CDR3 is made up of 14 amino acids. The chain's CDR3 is CASRPEDRVDEQFF. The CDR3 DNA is TGTGCCAGCAGACCAGAGGACAGGGTCGATGAGCAGTTCTTC.

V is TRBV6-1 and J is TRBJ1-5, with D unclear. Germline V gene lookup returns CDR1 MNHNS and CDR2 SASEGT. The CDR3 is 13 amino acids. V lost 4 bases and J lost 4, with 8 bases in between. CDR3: CASSGTENQPQHF. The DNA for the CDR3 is TGTGCCAGCAGTGGTACTGAGAATCAGCCCCAGCATTTT.

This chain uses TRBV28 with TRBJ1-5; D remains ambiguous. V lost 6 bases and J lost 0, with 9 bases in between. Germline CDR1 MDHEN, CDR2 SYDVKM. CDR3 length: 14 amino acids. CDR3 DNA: TGTGCCAGCAGCTTGACTTCTAGCAATCAGCCCCAGCATTTT. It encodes CASSLTSSNQPQHF.

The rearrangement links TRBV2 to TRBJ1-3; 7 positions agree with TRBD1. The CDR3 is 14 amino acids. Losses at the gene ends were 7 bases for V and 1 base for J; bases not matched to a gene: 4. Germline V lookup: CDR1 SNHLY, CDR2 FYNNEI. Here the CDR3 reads CASILQGSGNTIYF. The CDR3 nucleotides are TGTGCCAGCATCCTACAGGGGTCTGGAAACACCATATATTTT.

The CDR3 here is CASSPRGYRERNEQFF. In DNA, the CDR3 is TGTGCCAGCAGCCCAAGAGGGTACAGGGAGAGGAATGAGCAGTTCTTC. This chain links TRBV9 with TRBJ2-1, with D perhaps matching TRBD1 (6 bases). Trimming took off 4 bases at V and 7 bases at J, with 21 bases between the two ends. This CDR3 is built from 16 residues. CDR1 SGDLS and CDR2 YYNGEE come from the germline V gene.

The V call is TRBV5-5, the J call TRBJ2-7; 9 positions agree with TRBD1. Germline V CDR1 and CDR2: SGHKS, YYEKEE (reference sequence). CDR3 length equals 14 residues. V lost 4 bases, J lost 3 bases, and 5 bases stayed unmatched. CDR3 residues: CASSVRDRDYEQYF. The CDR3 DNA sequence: TGTGCCAGCAGCGTCCGGGACAGGGACTACGAGCAGTACTTC.

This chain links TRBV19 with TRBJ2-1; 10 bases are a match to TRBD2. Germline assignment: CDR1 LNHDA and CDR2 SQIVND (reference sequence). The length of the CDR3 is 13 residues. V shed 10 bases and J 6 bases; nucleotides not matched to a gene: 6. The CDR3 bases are TGTGCCACTTCACTAGCGGGAATCAATGAGCAGTTCTTC. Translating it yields CATSLAGINEQFF.

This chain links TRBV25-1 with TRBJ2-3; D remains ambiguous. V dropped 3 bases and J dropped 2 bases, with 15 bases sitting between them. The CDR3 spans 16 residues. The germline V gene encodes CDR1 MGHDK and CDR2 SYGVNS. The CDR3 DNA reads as TGTGCCAGCAGTGAGCGCATGGGCCCCCTCACAGATACGCAGTATTTT. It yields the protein CASSERMGPLTDTQYF.

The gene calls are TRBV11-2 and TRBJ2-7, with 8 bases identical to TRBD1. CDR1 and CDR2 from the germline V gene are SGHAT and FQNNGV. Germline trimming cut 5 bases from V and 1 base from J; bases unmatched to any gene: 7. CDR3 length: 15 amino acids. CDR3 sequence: CASSQRTGKSYEQYF. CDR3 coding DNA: TGTGCCAGCAGCCAACGGACAGGGAAATCCTACGAGCAGTACTTC.

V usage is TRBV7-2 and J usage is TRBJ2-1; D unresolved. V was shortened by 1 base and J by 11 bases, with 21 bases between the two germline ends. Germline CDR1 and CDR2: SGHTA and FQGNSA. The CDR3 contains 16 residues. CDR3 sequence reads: CASSLVGRFYRNKQFF. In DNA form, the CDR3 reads TGTGCCAGCAGCTTAGTTGGCAGGTTTTACCGAAATAAGCAGTTCTTC.

CDR3 loop: CASSPRLSGTDTQYF. The DNA of the CDR3 is TGTGCCAGCAGCCCCCGCCTAAGTGGCACAGATACGCAGTATTTT. The chain joins TRBV7-3 to TRBJ2-3; D is uncertain. Trimming pared 5 bases from V and 1 base from J, leaving 13 bases between. Germline V gives CDR1 SGHTA, CDR2 FQGTGA. The CDR3 length is 15 residues. Full variable domain (outside the CDR3, taken from reference TRBV7-3 and TRBJ2-3): GAGVSQTPSNKVTEKGKYVELRCDPISGHTALYWYRQSLGQGPEFLIYFQGTGAADDSGLPNDRFFAVRPEGSVSTLKIQRTERGDSAVYLCASSPRLSGTDTQYFGPGTRLTVL.

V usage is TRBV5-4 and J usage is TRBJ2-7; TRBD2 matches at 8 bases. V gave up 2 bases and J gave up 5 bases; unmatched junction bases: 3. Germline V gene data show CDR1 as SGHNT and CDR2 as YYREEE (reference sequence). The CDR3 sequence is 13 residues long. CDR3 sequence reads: CASSFLTSDEQYF. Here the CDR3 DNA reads TGTGCCAGCAGCTTCCTGACTAGCGACGAGCAGTACTTC.

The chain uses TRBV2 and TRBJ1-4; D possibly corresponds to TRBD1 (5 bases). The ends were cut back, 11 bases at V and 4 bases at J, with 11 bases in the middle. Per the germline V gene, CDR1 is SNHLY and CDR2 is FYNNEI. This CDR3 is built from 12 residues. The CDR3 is CAVDSLNEKLFF. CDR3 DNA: TGTGCCGTTGACAGCCTTAATGAAAAACTGTTTTTT.

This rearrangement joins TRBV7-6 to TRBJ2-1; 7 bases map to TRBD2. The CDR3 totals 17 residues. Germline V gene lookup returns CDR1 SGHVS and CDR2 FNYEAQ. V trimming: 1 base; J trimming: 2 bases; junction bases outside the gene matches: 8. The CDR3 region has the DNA TGTGCCAGCAGCTTAGGGACTAGACCGAACACCTACAATGAGCAGTTCTTC. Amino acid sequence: CASSLGTRPNTYNEQFF.

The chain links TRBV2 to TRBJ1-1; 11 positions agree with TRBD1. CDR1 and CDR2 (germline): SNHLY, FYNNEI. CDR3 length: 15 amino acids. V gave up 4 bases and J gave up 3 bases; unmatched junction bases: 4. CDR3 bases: TGTGCCAGCAGTGGGACAGGGGGCCCCTACACTGAAGCTTTCTTT. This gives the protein CASSGTGGPYTEAFF. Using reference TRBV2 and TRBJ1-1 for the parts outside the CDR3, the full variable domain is EPEVTQTPSHQVTQMGQEVILRCVPISNHLYFYWYRQILGQKVEFLVSFYNNEISEKSEIFDDQFSVERPDGSNFTLKIRSTKLEDSAMYFCASSGTGGPYTEAFFGQGTRLTVV.